These T cell receptor beta chains were read from a single sample in a study of T cells in localized non-small cell lung cancer. Clones were sequenced by immunoSEQ multiplex PCR, and TCRdb holds only the in-frame ones, with some missing. The sample lists about 23,000 clones, about nine tenths occurring once. The sample here was peripheral blood, taken before any cancer treatment. These receptors originate from a woman aged 40 to 75 with stage I lung adenocarcinoma. Each CDR3 is given with its conserved first and last residue.

>TRBJ2-4|TRBV7-2
CASSPLITGLAKNIQYF
>TRBJ2-1|TRBV5-1
CASSLDWDNNEQFF
>TRBJ2-7|TRBV30
CAWKPGLTYEQYF
>TRBJ2-1|TRBV5-4
CASSPTSALYNEQFF
>TRBJ2-7|TRBV7-8
CASSWTGAYEQYF
>TRBJ1-4|TRBV5-4
CASSPGQVNEKLFF
>TRBJ2-1|TRBV11-3
CASSLGSRGNEQFF
>TRBJ1-1|TRBV13
CASSLLTGDNTEAFF
>TRBJ2-7|TRBV6-1
CASSEVWTGYEQYF
>TRBJ2-1|TRBV10-3
CAISESEFLAGYNEKFF
>TRBJ2-7|TRBV4-1
CASSLWDRGAYEQYF
>TRBJ1-2|TRBV10-1
CASSRDPDYGYTF